This passage covers 14 T cell receptor beta chains from one sample sequenced in a study of blood T cell repertoires in COVID-19. Profiling relied on immunoSEQ multiplex PCR, and the TCRdb table lists in-frame clones only, not all of them. The table has about 97,000 clones, 90% seen once. What was sequenced was peripheral blood. These receptors were taken from a man aged 60-69 years with acute or convalescent COVID-19.

This chain links TRBV6-1 with TRBJ2-2; 10 nucleotides agree with TRBD1. Germline CDR1 MNHNS, CDR2 SASEGT. The CDR3 runs 15 residues. V dropped 3 bases and J dropped 6; count of bases not matched to a gene: 4. The CDR3 DNA reads as TGTGCCAGCAGTGATTGGGACAGGGGTCCCGGGGAGCTGTTTTTT. It specifies CASSDWDRGPGELFF.

The chain carries TRBV20-1 and TRBJ1-2, with D uncertain. This CDR3 region has 12 residues. V lost 3 bases, J lost 1 base, and 6 bases lay in between. The germline V gene has CDR1 DFQATT and CDR2 SNEGSKA (reference sequence). The CDR3 is CSASGSNYGYTF. The DNA for the CDR3 is TGCAGTGCTAGTGGCAGTAACTATGGCTACACCTTC.

The chain joins TRBV29-1 to TRBJ1-4; D is unresolved. Per the germline V gene, CDR1 is SQVTM and CDR2 is ANQGSEA. The V gene lost 7 bases and the J gene lost 8 bases, with 8 bases spanning the gap. The CDR3 has 10 amino acids. The CDR3 sequence: CSAGSEKLFF. The CDR3 DNA reads as TGCAGCGCCGGCAGCGAAAAACTGTTTTTT.

The chain joins TRBV7-2 to TRBJ1-2; 7 nucleotides match TRBD1. V was clipped by 6 bases and J by 4 bases; unmatched bases: 11. CDR3 size: 15 residues. Germline loops: CDR1 SGHTA, CDR2 FQGNSA. The CDR3 spells CASRTNRGPPYGYTF. The CDR3 DNA sequence: TGTGCCAGCAGAACCAACAGGGGCCCTCCCTATGGCTACACCTTC.

The V and J genes are TRBV6-4 and TRBJ2-3; D may be TRBD1 (5 bases). CDR3 length: 14 residues. Looked up from germline, CDR1 is MRHNA and CDR2 is SNTAGT. V was cut by 6 bases and J by 0 bases, with 10 bases left in between. In DNA, the CDR3 is TGTGCCAGCAGGGACACATCTAGCACAGATACGCAGTATTTT. It translates to CASRDTSSTDTQYF.

The rearrangement links TRBV30 to TRBJ1-3, with D uncertain. The CDR3 loop spans 13 amino acids. With 2 bases removed from V and 3 bases from J, the gap between germline ends came to 8 bases. CDR1 is GTSNPN, CDR2 SVGIG, per germline (reference sequence). The CDR3 DNA sequence: TGTGCCTGGAGTTCCCCAGGTGGAAACACCATATATTTT. Protein sequence: CAWSSPGGNTIYF.

The chain joins TRBV5-5 to TRBJ1-3; 7 bases fit TRBD1. The CDR3 consists of 16 residues. Germline CDR1 reads SGHKS; CDR2 reads YYEKEE (reference sequence). Trimming removed 2 bases from V and 8 bases from J; junction bases left unmatched: 13. This chain's CDR3 is CASSLGNTGTADTIYF. The DNA for the CDR3 is TGTGCCAGCAGCTTAGGGAACACAGGGACAGCGGACACCATATATTTT.

This chain links TRBV19 with TRBJ1-1; TRBD1 is a possible D gene (6 bases). The CDR3 consists of 14 residues. Between the trimmed V and J ends, which lost 6 bases and 2 bases, there was a span of 13 bases. The germline V gene has CDR1 LNHDA and CDR2 SQIVND (reference sequence). The CDR3 here is CASRDGQHNTEAFF. The CDR3 DNA follows: TGTGCCAGTAGGGACGGACAGCACAACACTGAAGCTTTCTTT.

This chain connects TRBV7-9 to TRBJ2-2; D unresolved. CDR3 length equals 15 residues. Between the trimmed V and J ends, which lost 3 bases and 1 base, there was a span of 9 bases. Germline CDR1 is SEHNR and CDR2 is FQNEAQ (reference sequence). The chain's CDR3 is CASSFLYLNTGELFF. CDR3 in DNA: TGTGCCAGCAGCTTTCTATATCTGAACACCGGGGAGCTGTTTTTT.

The CDR3 DNA sequence: TGTGCCAGCAGCCCCTACTCGGGGGGGAATGAGCAGTTCTTC. It encodes CASSPYSGGNEQFF. The chain carries TRBV11-2 and TRBJ2-1; TRBD2 agrees at 8 bases. The ends lost 5 bases at V and 7 bases at J; junction bases unmatched: 7. Germline assignment: CDR1 SGHAT and CDR2 FQNNGV. The CDR3 sequence is 14 residues long.

This clone showed up just once. The chain couples TRBV19 to TRBJ1-4; D perhaps matches TRBD1 (5 bases). Germline assignment: CDR1 LNHDA and CDR2 SQIVND (reference sequence). V was trimmed by 4 bases and J by 11 bases, leaving 20 bases between them. The CDR3 is made up of 15 amino acids. CDR3 sequence: CASSTGSRAFEKLFF. In DNA, the CDR3 is TGTGCCAGTAGTACAGGGTCTCGTGCTTTTGAGAAACTGTTTTTT.

This chain connects TRBV5-6 to TRBJ2-2; TRBD1 agrees at 7 bases. Germline-derived CDR1 and CDR2 are SGHDT and YYEEEE. The CDR3 has 12 residues. J lost 8 bases, V lost 5 bases, and 3 bases had no gene match. The CDR3 nucleotides are TGTGCCAGCAGGACAGGGTTTGGGGAGCTGTTTTTT. Translation gives CASRTGFGELFF.

The chain carries TRBV7-2 and TRBJ2-2; TRBD1 agrees at 7 bases. CDR1 is SGHTA, CDR2 FQGNSA, per germline. CDR3 length equals 15 residues. With 2 bases clipped from V and 7 bases from J, the junction kept 7 bases outside the gene matches. The CDR3 here is CASSLRGGAGGELFF. The CDR3 nucleotides are TGTGCCAGCAGCTTACGAGGGGGCGCCGGCGGGGAGCTGTTTTTT.

The chain combines TRBV6-2 or TRBV6-3 with TRBJ1-1; possible D gene TRBD1, 6 bases. V was shortened by 5 bases and J by 5 bases, with 12 bases between the two germline ends. The CDR3 consists of 13 residues. The germline CDR1 and CDR2 sequences are MNHEY and SVGEGT. The CDR3 protein is CASSRYRVTEAFF. CDR3 bases: TGTGCCAGCAGTAGGTACAGGGTGACTGAAGCTTTCTTT.